This T cell receptor (beta chain) was profiled in a study of T-cell reconstitution after alpha-beta-depleted transplantation in children. This CDR3 has 13 residues. With 5 bases removed from V and 4 bases from J, the gap between germline ends came to 9 bases. Germline values: CDR1 SGHTA, CDR2 FQGTGA. During its preparation, the TCRbeta library received unique molecular identifiers. TCRdb analysed the PCR reads with MiXCR anew, one entry per CDR3 protein. The data hold 500,000 to 600,000 distinct CDR3 sequences, with approximately 30% observed a single time. The sequence came from a human donor who donated a stem cell graft to a child with aplastic anemia. The rearrangement uses TRBV7-3 and TRBJ2-1; the D gene is possibly TRBD1 (6 bases). The sample consisted of PBMCs from the stem cell graft donor, taken from the stem cell graft. CDR3 sequence: CASSVDSYNEQFF. The CDR3 nucleotides read TGTGCCAGCAGCGTGGACAGTTACAATGAGCAGTTCTTC.